This TCR beta chain stems from a study of T cells expressing NK-cell markers. On the study more broadly: It was from sorted CD3+CD56+NKG2C+, CD3+CD56+NKG2C- and CD3+CD56-NKG2C+ T cells that TCR beta repertoires came. Sequencing covered eight donors, seven HCMV-seropositive and one seronegative.

This CDR3 spans 15 amino acids. The germline gives CDR1 LNHNV, CDR2 YYDKDF (reference sequence). From the 5' RACE reads, TCRdb lists one entry per CDR3 protein and no DNA. The sample's table shows about 260,000 distinct CDR3 sequences. Material: blood T cells: a sorted CD56 or NKG2C T cell subset, CD4+ or CD8+ T cells, or bulk PBMC T cells (not recorded which). This TCR came from a woman aged 18-70 years in good health. This chain uses TRBV15 with TRBJ2-7. The CDR3 reads CATSREVGGVYEQYF.